The clone carrying this TCR beta chain was observed a few times. Antigen: not known. The V gene lost 1 base and the J gene lost 0 bases, with 9 bases spanning the gap. CDR3 length: 15 amino acids. Generation of TCR beta libraries employed quantitative 5'-RACE incorporating molecular barcodes. TCRdb reanalysed the 5' RACE reads using MiXCR and keeps one entry per CDR3 protein. The table shows over 700,000 distinct CDR3 sequences, with roughly 20% occurring only once. The data were obtained in a study of CD8 T cells in ankylosing spondylitis. Points from the study as a whole: What appeared characteristic of ankylosing spondylitis blood was a TCR beta motif of eight highly homologous variants.

The V call is TRBV12-3 or TRBV12-4, the J call TRBJ2-5; no clear D. Sequencing was done on a sample of blood, either unsorted or a sorted T cell fraction (not recorded which). The TCR sequence derives from a male donor with ankylosing spondylitis. The CDR3 DNA reads as TGTGCCAGCAGTTTAGGGGCCGGGTACCAAGAGACCCAGTACTTC. Translated: CASSLGAGYQETQYF.